This T cell receptor (beta chain) was sequenced in a study of regulatory T cells in long-lasting Graves disease. The V gene lost 6 bases and the J gene lost 4 bases, with 19 bases spanning the gap. The CDR3 has 15 residues. Germline values: CDR1 LGHDT, CDR2 YNNKEL (reference sequence). TCR beta libraries were built with iRepertoire HTBI primers and Arm-PCR of CDR3 regions. TCRdb re-called the multiplex PCR reads through MiXCR, storing one row per CDR3 protein. This table has around 460,000 distinct CDR3 sequences, around a fifth appearing once. The time point denotes: persistent/refractory GD, antithyroid drugs over 5 years with positive TRAb. RNA from PBMCs was the source of the TCR library.

This chain connects TRBV3-1 to TRBJ2-7, with D perhaps matching TRBD1 (5 bases). The sequences come from peripheral blood mononuclear cells (PBMCs), collected when the disease was refractory, from a patient treated with antithyroid drugs. The TCR originated in a female donor with Graves disease. This CDR3 reads CASSETTQGNYEQYF. In nucleotides, the CDR3 is TGTGCCAGCAGTGAGACGACGCAGGGCAATTACGAGCAGTACTTC.